This is a list of T cell receptor beta chains from one sample in a study of CD8 T cells in ankylosing spondylitis. TCRdb reprocessed the 5' RACE reads via MiXCR and lists one record per CDR3 protein. The table has over 30,000 distinct CDR3 sequences, roughly 9.6% seen once. Material for sequencing was synovial fluid, either unsorted or a sorted T cell fraction (not recorded which). All receptors derive from a male donor with ankylosing spondylitis. Both conserved end residues are part of each CDR3. A D gene is named only where the DNA matches it firmly. Where a row states a size, it is once, few, many or the class of an expanded clone; other rows omit it.

clone_size j_call v_call d_call cdr3_aa cdr3_nt
NA TRBJ1-5 TRBV12-3/TRBV12-4 NA CASSSVSAWERGQPQHF TGTGCCAGCAGTTCCGTCTCCGCGTGGGAGAGGGGTCAGCCCCAGCATTTT
NA TRBJ2-2 TRBV9 TRBD1 CASSVVYATGAGELFF TGTGCCAGCAGCGTAGTTTACGCCACAGGGGCCGGGGAGCTGTTTTTT
NA TRBJ2-1 TRBV27 TRBD2 CASSLAAGVRNEQFF TGTGCCAGCAGTTTGGCAGCGGGAGTACGCAATGAGCAGTTCTTC
many TRBJ2-3 TRBV7-7 NA CASSLGGLGTDTQYF TGTGCCAGCAGCTTAGGAGGCCTCGGCACAGATACGCAGTATTTT
few TRBJ2-1 TRBV20-1 TRBD2 CSARGLAGGWEQFF TGCAGTGCCCGAGGGCTAGCGGGAGGATGGGAGCAGTTCTTC
NA TRBJ2-3 TRBV6-2/TRBV6-3 NA CASSYSGVDTQYF TGTGCCAGCAGTTACTCGGGGGTTGATACGCAGTATTTT
NA TRBJ2-3 TRBV27 NA CASSRDRYTDTQYF TGTGCCAGCAGCCGGGACCGATACACAGATACGCAGTATTTT
many TRBJ2-3 TRBV3-1 NA CASSQDYGDTQYF TGTGCCAGCAGCCAAGATTACGGGGATACGCAGTATTTT
NA TRBJ2-1 TRBV7-2 TRBD2 CASSSRAGGLANEQFF TGTGCCAGCAGCTCTAGAGCGGGGGGGCTGGCTAATGAGCAGTTCTTC
few TRBJ2-1 TRBV28 TRBD2 CASRTSSGRFNEQFF TGTGCCAGCAGAACCTCTAGCGGGAGGTTCAATGAGCAGTTCTTC
NA TRBJ1-4 TRBV7-2 NA CASSLAGGTGEKLFF TGTGCCAGCAGCTTAGCGGGGGGGACCGGTGAAAAACTGTTTTTT
few TRBJ2-7 TRBV20-1 TRBD1 CSGSDRAGYEQYF TGCAGTGGCTCGGACAGGGCGGGCTACGAGCAGTACTTC
NA TRBJ2-5 TRBV6-2/TRBV6-3 NA CASSTFSRPGETQYF TGTGCCAGCAGTACTTTCTCACGCCCCGGGGAGACCCAGTACTTC
few TRBJ2-5 TRBV3-1 NA CASSSARGPQETQYF TGTGCCAGCAGCTCAGCTAGGGGCCCCCAAGAGACCCAGTACTTC
many TRBJ2-7 TRBV5-5 TRBD1 CASHLGTGYEQYF TGTGCCAGTCACCTCGGGACAGGCTACGAGCAGTACTTC
many TRBJ2-3 TRBV7-9 NA CASTEGTDTQYF TGTGCCAGCACCGAGGGCACAGATACGCAGTATTTT
many TRBJ2-7 TRBV19 TRBD1 CARPGTGVHEQYF TGTGCCAGACCCGGGACAGGGGTCCACGAGCAGTACTTC
few TRBJ1-2 TRBV28 NA CASSFNSAQFGYTF TGTGCCAGCAGTTTTAATTCGGCGCAATTTGGCTACACCTTC
few TRBJ2-1 TRBV12-3/TRBV12-4 NA CASSSFNEQFF TGTGCCAGCAGCTCATTCAATGAGCAGTTCTTC
many TRBJ1-1 TRBV29-1 NA CSVRQSANTEAFF TGCAGCGTTCGACAGTCGGCGAACACTGAAGCTTTCTTT
many TRBJ2-2 TRBV7-9 NA CASTLRITGELFF TGTGCCAGCACCCTAAGAATCACCGGGGAGCTGTTTTTT
few TRBJ1-1 TRBV7-2 NA CASSLKGSRDLNTEAFF TGTGCCAGCAGCTTAAAAGGATCCAGGGACCTTAACACTGAAGCTTTCTTT
NA TRBJ2-4 TRBV27 NA CASSLGVATKNIQYF TGTGCCAGCAGTTTGGGGGTAGCCACCAAAAACATTCAGTACTTC
few TRBJ2-1 TRBV11-3 NA CASMVRATYNEQFF TGTGCCAGCATGGTACGAGCAACCTACAATGAGCAGTTCTTC
NA TRBJ1-2 TRBV27 TRBD1 CASSARPGQVKAGYTF TGTGCCAGCAGTGCGCGACCCGGACAGGTGAAAGCTGGCTACACCTTC
many TRBJ1-6 TRBV20-1 NA CSATDTSSSYNSPLHF TGCAGTGCAACGGACACCTCGAGCTCCTATAATTCACCCCTCCACTTT
few TRBJ2-7 TRBV12-3/TRBV12-4 TRBD1 CASSLGLDRIEYEQYF TGTGCCAGCAGTTTAGGGCTGGACAGGATTGAGTACGAGCAGTACTTC
many TRBJ2-6 TRBV20-1 TRBD1 CSARVRDRDSGANVLTF TGCAGTGCTAGAGTCCGGGACAGGGACTCTGGGGCCAACGTCCTGACTTTC
many TRBJ2-7 TRBV20-1 NA CSARESGTRSYEQYF TGCAGTGCTAGAGAATCCGGGACCCGCTCCTACGAGCAGTACTTC
NA TRBJ2-5 TRBV5-6 NA CASSKLDGETQYF TGTGCCAGCAGCAAGCTTGACGGGGAGACCCAGTACTTC
NA TRBJ2-5 TRBV27 NA CASSRLGGPRGETQYF TGTGCCAGCAGCCGATTGGGCGGACCCAGAGGGGAGACCCAGTACTTC
many TRBJ2-5 TRBV10-1 NA CASSEILGEETQYF TGCGCCAGCAGTGAAATCCTAGGCGAAGAGACCCAGTACTTC
few TRBJ2-1 TRBV4-2 TRBD2 CASSRTSGSTEQFF TGTGCCAGCAGCCGGACTAGCGGGAGTACTGAGCAGTTCTTC
NA TRBJ2-1 TRBV4-2 NA CASSQDTTALAYNEQFF TGTGCCAGCAGCCAAGATACGACAGCCCTAGCCTACAATGAGCAGTTCTTC
large TRBJ2-1 TRBV4-3 TRBD2 CASSQGLATTYNEQFF TGCGCCAGCAGCCAGGGACTAGCGACCACCTACAATGAGCAGTTCTTC
many TRBJ2-1 TRBV27 NA CASSPFGGRTLNEQFF TGTGCCAGCAGTCCATTCGGGGGGCGGACCCTCAATGAGCAGTTCTTC
few TRBJ2-6 TRBV11-2 NA CASRLGDGHSSGANVLTF TGTGCCAGCAGACTCGGGGACGGCCATAGCTCTGGGGCCAACGTCCTGACTTTC
few TRBJ2-1 TRBV5-5 NA CASSLVRTDEQFF TGTGCCAGCAGCTTGGTTAGAACCGATGAGCAGTTCTTC
few TRBJ2-3 TRBV7-2 NA CASSLSPGRTDTQYF TGTGCCAGCAGCTTATCGCCGGGGCGAACAGATACGCAGTATTTT
many TRBJ2-7 TRBV5-1 TRBD1 CASSPQPGQPYEQYF TGCGCCAGCAGCCCTCAGCCGGGACAGCCCTACGAGCAGTACTTC
few TRBJ1-1 TRBV6-2/TRBV6-3 NA CASSRDIEAFF TGTGCCAGCAGCAGGGATATTGAAGCTTTCTTT
many TRBJ2-7 TRBV5-8 TRBD1 CASSLARDSSSYEQYF TGTGCCAGCAGCTTGGCCCGGGACAGTAGCTCCTACGAGCAGTACTTC
NA TRBJ2-5 TRBV29-1 TRBD1 CSVAATGTGGETQYF TGCAGCGTTGCGGCGACAGGGACGGGTGGAGAGACCCAGTACTTC
NA TRBJ2-7 TRBV5-1 TRBD2 CASSFGLAGYEQYF TGCGCCAGCAGCTTCGGACTAGCGGGTTACGAGCAGTACTTC